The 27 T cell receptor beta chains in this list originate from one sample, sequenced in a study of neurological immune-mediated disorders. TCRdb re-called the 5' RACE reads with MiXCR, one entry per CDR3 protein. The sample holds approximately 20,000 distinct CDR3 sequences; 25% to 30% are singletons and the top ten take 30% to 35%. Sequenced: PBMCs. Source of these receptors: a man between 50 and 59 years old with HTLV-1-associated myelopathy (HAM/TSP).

The chain's CDR3 is CSASSSDAYEQYF. For the CDR3, the DNA is TGCAGTGCTAGTTCTAGCGACGCCTACGAGCAGTACTTC. The chain carries TRBV20-1 and TRBJ2-7; TRBD2 might be the D (6 bases). The ends were cut back, 3 bases at V and 2 bases at J, with 11 bases in the middle. CDR1 is DFQATT and CDR2 is SNEGSKA in the germline V gene (reference sequence). The CDR3 extends over 13 amino acids.

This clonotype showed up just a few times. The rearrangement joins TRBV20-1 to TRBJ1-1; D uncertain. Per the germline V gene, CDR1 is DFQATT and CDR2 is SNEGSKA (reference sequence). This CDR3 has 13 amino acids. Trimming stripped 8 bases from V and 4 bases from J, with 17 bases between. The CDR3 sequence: CSTFGPGPTEAFF. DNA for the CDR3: TGCAGTACTTTCGGGCCTGGCCCCACTGAAGCTTTCTTT.

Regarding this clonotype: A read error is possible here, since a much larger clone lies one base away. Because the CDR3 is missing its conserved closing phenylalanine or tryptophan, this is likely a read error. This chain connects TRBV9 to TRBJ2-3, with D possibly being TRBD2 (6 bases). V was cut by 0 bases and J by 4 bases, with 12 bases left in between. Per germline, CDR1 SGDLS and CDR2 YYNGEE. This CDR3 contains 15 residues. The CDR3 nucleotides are TGTGCCAGCAGCGTAGTCCCCAGCGGGCCAGATACGCAGTATTCT. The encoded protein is CASSVVPSGPDTQYS.

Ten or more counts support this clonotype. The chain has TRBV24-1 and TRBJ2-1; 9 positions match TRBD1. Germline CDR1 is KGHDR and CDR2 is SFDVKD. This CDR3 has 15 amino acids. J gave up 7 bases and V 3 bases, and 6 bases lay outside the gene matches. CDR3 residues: CATSDQRQGGNEQFF. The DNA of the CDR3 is TGTGCCACCAGTGATCAGAGACAGGGGGGGAATGAGCAGTTCTTC.

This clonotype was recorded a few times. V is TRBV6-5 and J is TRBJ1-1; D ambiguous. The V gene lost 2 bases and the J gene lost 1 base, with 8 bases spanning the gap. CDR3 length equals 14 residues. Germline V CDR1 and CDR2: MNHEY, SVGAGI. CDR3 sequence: CASSYEPRNTEAFF. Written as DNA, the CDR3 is TGTGCCAGCAGTTACGAACCGAGGAACACTGAAGCTTTCTTT.

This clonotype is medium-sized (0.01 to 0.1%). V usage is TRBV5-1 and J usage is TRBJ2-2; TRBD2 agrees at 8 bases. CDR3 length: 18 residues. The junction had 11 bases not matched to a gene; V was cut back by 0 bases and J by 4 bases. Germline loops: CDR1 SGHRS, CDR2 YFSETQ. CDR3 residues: CASSLARASGPVTGELFF. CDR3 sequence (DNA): TGCGCCAGCAGCTTGGCCAGGGCTAGCGGGCCCGTCACCGGGGAGCTGTTTTTT.

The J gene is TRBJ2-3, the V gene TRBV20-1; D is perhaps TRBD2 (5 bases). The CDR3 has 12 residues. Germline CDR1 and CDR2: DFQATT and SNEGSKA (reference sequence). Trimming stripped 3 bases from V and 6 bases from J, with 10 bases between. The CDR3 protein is CSASAGVDTQYF. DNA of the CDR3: TGCAGTGCTAGCGCCGGGGTGGATACGCAGTATTTT.

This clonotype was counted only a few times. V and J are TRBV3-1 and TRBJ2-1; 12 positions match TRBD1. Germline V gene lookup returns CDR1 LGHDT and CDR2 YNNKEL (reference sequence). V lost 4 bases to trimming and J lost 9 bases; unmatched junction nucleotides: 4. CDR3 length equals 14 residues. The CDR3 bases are TGTGCCAGCAGCCGGGACAGGGGGCGTGGTGAGCAGTTCTTC. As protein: CASSRDRGRGEQFF.

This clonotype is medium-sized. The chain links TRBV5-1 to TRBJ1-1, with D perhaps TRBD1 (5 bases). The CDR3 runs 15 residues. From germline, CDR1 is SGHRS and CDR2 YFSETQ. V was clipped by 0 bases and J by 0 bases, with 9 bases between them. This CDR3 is CASSLAKGLNTEAFF. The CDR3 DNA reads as TGCGCCAGCAGCTTGGCCAAGGGGTTGAACACTGAAGCTTTCTTT.

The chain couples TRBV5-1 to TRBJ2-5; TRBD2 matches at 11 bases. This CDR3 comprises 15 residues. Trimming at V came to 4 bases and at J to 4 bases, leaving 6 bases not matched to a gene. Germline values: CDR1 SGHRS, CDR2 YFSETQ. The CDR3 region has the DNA TGCGCCAGCAGCCGGGGGACTAGCGGTCGAGAGACCCAGTACTTC. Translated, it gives CASSRGTSGRETQYF. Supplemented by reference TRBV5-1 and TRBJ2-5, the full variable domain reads KAGVTQTPRYLIKTRGQQVTLSCSPISGHRSVSWYQQTPGQGLQFLFEYFSETQRNKGNFPGRFSGRQFSNSRSEMNVSTLELGDSALYLCASSRGTSGRETQYFGPGTRLLVL.

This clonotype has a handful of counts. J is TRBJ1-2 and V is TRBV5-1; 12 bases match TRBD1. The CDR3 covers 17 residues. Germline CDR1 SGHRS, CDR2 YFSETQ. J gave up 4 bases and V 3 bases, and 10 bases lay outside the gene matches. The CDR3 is CASSWEGTGGASYGYTF. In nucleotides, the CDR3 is TGCGCCAGCAGCTGGGAAGGGACAGGGGGCGCCAGCTATGGCTACACCTTC.

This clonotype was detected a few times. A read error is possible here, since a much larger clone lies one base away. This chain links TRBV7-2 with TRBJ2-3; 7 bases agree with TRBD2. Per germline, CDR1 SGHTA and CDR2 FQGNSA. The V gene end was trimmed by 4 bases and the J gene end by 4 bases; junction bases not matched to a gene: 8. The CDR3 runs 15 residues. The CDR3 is CASSSVGGFSDTQYF. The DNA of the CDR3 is TGTGCCAGCAGCTCAGTGGGGGGGTTTTCAGATACGCAGTATTTT.

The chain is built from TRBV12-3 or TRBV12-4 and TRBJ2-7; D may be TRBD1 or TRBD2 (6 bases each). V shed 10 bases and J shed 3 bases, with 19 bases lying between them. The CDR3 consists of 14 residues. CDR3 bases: TGTGCCACCTCTAAAGGGGGGCAGTTCTACGAGCAGTACTTC. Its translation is CATSKGGQFYEQYF.

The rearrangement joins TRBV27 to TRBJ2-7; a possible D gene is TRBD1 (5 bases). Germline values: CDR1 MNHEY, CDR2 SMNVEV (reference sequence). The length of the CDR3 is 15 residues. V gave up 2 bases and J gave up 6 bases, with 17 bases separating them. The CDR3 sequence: CASSLGRGASTEQYF. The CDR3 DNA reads TGTGCCAGCAGTTTAGGGCGTGGGGCTTCTACCGAGCAGTACTTC.

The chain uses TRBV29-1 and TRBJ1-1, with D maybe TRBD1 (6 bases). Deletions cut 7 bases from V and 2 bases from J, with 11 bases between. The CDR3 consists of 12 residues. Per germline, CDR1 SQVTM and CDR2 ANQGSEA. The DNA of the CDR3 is TGCAGCGGGGGGGGGGCTAACACTGAAGCTTTCTTT. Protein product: CSGGGANTEAFF.

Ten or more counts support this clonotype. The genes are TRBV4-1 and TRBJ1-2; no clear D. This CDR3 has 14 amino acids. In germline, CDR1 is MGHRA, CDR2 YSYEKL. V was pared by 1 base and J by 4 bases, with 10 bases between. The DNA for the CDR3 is TGCGCCAGCAGCCAAGGTGGGGTTACCTATGGCTACACCTTC. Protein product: CASSQGGVTYGYTF.

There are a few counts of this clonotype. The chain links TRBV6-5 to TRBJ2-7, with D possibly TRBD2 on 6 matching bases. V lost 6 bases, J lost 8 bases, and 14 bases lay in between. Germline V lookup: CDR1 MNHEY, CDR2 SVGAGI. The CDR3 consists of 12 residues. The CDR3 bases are TGTGCCAGCAGCCTCTTGGGGGGTAAGCAGTACTTC. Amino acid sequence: CASSLLGGKQYF.

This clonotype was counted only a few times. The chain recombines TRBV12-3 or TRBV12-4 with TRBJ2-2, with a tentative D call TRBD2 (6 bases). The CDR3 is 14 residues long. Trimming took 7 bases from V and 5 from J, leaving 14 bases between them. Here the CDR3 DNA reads TGTGCCAGCACCCGAGTAGCGGTTACCGGGGAGCTGTTTTTT. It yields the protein CASTRVAVTGELFF.

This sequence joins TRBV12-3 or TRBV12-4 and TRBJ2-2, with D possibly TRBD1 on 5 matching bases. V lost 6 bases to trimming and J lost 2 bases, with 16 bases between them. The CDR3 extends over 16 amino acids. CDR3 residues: CASSPFGQGNTGELFF. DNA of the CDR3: TGTGCCAGCAGCCCCTTTGGCCAGGGTAACACCGGGGAGCTGTTTTTT.

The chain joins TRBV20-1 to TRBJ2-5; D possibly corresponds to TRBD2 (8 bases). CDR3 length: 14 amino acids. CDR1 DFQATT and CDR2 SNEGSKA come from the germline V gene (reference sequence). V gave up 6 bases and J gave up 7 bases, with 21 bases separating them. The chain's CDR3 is CSARDSGGPGTQYF. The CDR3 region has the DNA TGCAGTGCCAGGGACAGCGGGGGCCCAGGGACCCAGTACTTC.

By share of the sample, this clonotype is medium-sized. The CDR3 here is CASSLDSVRGELFF. In DNA, the CDR3 is TGTGCCAGCAGCCTAGACTCGGTTCGCGGGGAGCTGTTTTTT. The chain employs TRBV7-2 and TRBJ2-2; no definite D call. The CDR3 totals 14 residues. Germline V gene lookup returns CDR1 SGHTA and CDR2 FQGNSA. Trimming removed 5 bases at V and 7 bases at J, with 14 bases between.

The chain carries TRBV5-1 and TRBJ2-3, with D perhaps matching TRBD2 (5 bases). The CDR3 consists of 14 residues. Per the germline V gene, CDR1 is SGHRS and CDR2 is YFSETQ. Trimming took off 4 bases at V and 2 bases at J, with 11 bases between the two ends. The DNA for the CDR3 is TGCGCCAGCAGCCAGGAGGCTAACACAGATACGCAGTATTTT. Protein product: CASSQEANTDTQYF.

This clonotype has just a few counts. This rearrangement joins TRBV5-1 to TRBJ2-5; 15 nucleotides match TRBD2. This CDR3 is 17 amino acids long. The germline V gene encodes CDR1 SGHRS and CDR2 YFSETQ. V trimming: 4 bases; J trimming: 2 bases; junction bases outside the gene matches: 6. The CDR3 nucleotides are TGCGCCAGCAGCGGGATCGGGACTAGCGGGGGGCAAGAGACCCAGTACTTC. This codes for CASSGIGTSGGQETQYF. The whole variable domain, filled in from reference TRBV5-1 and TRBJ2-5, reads KAGVTQTPRYLIKTRGQQVTLSCSPISGHRSVSWYQQTPGQGLQFLFEYFSETQRNKGNFPGRFSGRQFSNSRSEMNVSTLELGDSALYLCASSGIGTSGGQETQYFGPGTRLLVL.

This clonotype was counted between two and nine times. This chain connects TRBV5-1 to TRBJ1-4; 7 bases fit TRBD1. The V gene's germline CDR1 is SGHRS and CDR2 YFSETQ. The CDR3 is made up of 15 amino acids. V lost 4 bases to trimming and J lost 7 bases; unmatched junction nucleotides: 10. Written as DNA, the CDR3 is TGCGCCAGCAGCCCCGACAGGGTGGTTGGTGAAAAACTGTTTTTT. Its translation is CASSPDRVVGEKLFF.

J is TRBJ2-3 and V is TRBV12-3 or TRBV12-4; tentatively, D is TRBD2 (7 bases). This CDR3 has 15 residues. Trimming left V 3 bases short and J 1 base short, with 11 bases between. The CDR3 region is CASSLRGGGTDTQYF. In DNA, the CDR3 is TGTGCCAGCAGTTTGAGGGGGGGAGGCACAGATACGCAGTATTTT.

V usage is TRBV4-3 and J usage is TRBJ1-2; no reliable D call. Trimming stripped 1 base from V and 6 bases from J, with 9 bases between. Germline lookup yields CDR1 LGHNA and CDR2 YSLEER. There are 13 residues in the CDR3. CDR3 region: CASSQALAHGYTF. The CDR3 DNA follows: TGCGCCAGCAGCCAAGCACTGGCTCATGGCTACACCTTC.

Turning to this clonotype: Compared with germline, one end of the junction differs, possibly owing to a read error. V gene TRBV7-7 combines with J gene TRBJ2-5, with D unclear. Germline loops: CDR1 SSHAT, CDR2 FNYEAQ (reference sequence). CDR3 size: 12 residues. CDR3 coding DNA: TGTGCTAGCAGCTTAATGGGGGAGACCCAGTACTTC. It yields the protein CASSLMGETQYF. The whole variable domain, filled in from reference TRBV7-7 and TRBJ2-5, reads GAGVSQSPRYKVTKRGQDVTLRCDPISSHATLYWYQQALGQGPEFLTYFNYEAQPDKSGLPSDRFSAERPEGSISTLTIQRTEQRDSAMYRCASSLMGETQYFGPGTRLLVL.